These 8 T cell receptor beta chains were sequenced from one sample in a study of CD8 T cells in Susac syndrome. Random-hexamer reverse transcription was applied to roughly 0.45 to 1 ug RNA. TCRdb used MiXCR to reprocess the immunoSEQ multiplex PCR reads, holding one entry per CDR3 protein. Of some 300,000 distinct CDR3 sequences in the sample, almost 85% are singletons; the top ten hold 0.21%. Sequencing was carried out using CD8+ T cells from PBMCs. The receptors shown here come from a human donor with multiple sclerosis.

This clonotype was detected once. The CDR3 sequence: CASSYVGSGNTIYF. In DNA, the CDR3 is TGTGCCAGCAGTTACGTCGGATCTGGAAACACCATATATTTT. J is TRBJ1-3 and V is TRBV6-5; D not resolved. The V gene's germline CDR1 is MNHEY and CDR2 SVGAGI. The V gene lost 2 bases and the J gene lost 1 base, with 6 bases spanning the gap. This CDR3 contains 14 residues.

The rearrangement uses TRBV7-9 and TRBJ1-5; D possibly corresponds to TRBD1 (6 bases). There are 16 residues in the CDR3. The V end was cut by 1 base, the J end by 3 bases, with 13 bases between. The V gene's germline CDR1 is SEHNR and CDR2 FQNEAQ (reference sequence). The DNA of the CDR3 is TGTGCCAGCAGCTTAGTTTTAGGGGGGCTCAATCAGCCCCAGCATTTT. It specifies CASSLVLGGLNQPQHF.

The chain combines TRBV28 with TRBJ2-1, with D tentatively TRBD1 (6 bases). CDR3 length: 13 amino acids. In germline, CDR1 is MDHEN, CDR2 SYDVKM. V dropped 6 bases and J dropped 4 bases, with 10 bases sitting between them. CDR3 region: CASSHTGYNEQFF. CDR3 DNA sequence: TGTGCCAGCAGCCATACAGGGTACAATGAGCAGTTCTTC. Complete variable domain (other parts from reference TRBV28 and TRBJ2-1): DVKVTQSSRYLVKRTGEKVFLECVQDMDHENMFWYRQDPGLGLRLIYFSYDVKMKEKGDIPEGYSVSREKKERFSLILESASTNQTSMYLCASSHTGYNEQFFGPGTRLTVL.

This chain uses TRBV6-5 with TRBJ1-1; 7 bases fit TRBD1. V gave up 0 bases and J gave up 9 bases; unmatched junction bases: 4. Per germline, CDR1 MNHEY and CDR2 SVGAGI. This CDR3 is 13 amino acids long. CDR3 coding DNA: TGTGCCAGCAGTTACTCGAAAGGGGGCCAAGCTTTCTTT. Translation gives CASSYSKGGQAFF.

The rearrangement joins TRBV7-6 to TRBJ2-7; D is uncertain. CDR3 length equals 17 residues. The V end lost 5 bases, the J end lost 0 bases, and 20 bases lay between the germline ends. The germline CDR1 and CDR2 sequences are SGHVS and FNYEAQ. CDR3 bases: TGTGCCAGCAGCCCAAGCTCGGTGTTAAGGGTCTCCTACGAGCAGTACTTC. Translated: CASSPSSVLRVSYEQYF.

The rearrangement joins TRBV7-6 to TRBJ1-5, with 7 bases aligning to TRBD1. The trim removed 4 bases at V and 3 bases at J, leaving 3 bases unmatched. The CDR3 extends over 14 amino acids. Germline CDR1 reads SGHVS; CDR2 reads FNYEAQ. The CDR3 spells CASSSQGNNQPQHF. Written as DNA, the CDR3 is TGTGCCAGCAGCTCACAGGGGAACAATCAGCCCCAGCATTTT.

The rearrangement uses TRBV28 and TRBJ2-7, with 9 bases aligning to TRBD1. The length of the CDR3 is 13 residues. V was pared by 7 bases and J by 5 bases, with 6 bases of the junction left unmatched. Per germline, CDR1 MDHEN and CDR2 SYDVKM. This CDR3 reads CASTGDREDEQYF. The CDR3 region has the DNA TGTGCCAGCACCGGGGACAGGGAAGACGAGCAGTACTTC.

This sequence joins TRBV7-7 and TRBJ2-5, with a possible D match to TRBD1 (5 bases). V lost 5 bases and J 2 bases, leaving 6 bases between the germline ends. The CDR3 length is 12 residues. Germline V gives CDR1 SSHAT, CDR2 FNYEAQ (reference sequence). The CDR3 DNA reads TGTGCCAGCAGCCGACAGCAAGAGACCCAGTACTTC. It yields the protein CASSRQQETQYF. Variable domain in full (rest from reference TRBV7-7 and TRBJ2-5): GAGVSQSPRYKVTKRGQDVTLRCDPISSHATLYWYQQALGQGPEFLTYFNYEAQPDKSGLPSDRFSAERPEGSISTLTIQRTEQRDSAMYRCASSRQQETQYFGPGTRLLVL.